A selection of T cell receptor beta chains follows, all from one sample in a study of T cell responses to AZD1222 COVID-19 vaccine. Data came from immunoSEQ multiplex PCR; TCRdb stores just in-frame clones and leaves some out. This table holds around 56,000 clones, around 89% found once. Sequencing used peripheral blood, obtained 28 days after the second AZD1222 dose. Receptor source: an adult who received the AZD1222 COVID-19 vaccine. Both conserved end residues are part of each CDR3.

v_gene: TRBV18
CDR3aa: CASSPLQGDNEQYF

v_gene: TRBV18
CDR3aa: CASSPSGGRQGGETQYF

v_gene: TRBV5-6
CDR3aa: CASSLAGQGYEQYF

v_gene: TRBV25-1
CDR3aa: CASSGHTYPFTTEAFF

v_gene: TRBV6-5
CDR3aa: CASSPQGDNSPLHF

v_gene: TRBV12-3/TRBV12-4
CDR3aa: CASGDGSPYEQYF

v_gene: TRBV30
CDR3aa: CAWSVGLVQNEQFF

v_gene: TRBV9
CDR3aa: CASSATTGMDTIYF

v_gene: TRBV4-3
CDR3aa: CASSQGLTGSTDTQYF

v_gene: TRBV7-9
CDR3aa: CASSLRGGQGENTGELFF

v_gene: TRBV6-5
CDR3aa: CASRSSGSAQETQYF

v_gene: TRBV2
CDR3aa: CASSGGQPSEAFF

v_gene: TRBV7-9
CDR3aa: CASSPIAGGEYF

v_gene: TRBV5-1
CDR3aa: CASSLLGVANYGYTF

v_gene: TRBV11-3
CDR3aa: CASTPTGGDGYTF

v_gene: TRBV6-1
CDR3aa: CASSEPRQGAGYGYTF

v_gene: TRBV15
CDR3aa: CATSRGGGSLGYGYTF

v_gene: TRBV3-1/TRBV3-2
CDR3aa: CASSQDRGAGYTF

v_gene: TRBV18
CDR3aa: CASSPSARGYGYTF

v_gene: TRBV19
CDR3aa: CASSIAGGSGSYYEQYF

v_gene: TRBV5-1
CDR3aa: CASSLRGETQYF

v_gene: TRBV2
CDR3aa: CASSVDRNEQYF

v_gene: TRBV3-1/TRBV3-2
CDR3aa: CASSQGSDSPQHF

v_gene: TRBV19
CDR3aa: CASSIDHGTGRYEQYF

v_gene: TRBV6-6
CDR3aa: CASSYADRGGYEQYF

v_gene: TRBV5-1
CDR3aa: CASSVSGTGGGDTQYF

v_gene: TRBV7-2
CDR3aa: CASSFVAGISYEQYF

v_gene: TRBV5-1
CDR3aa: CASSLGGTDNEQFF

v_gene: TRBV14
CDR3aa: CASSQVRGSEQFF

v_gene: TRBV11-2
CDR3aa: CASRVPGTPTDTQYF

v_gene: TRBV2
CDR3aa: CASSANSYGYTF

v_gene: TRBV9
CDR3aa: CASSKRRAGGGNEQFF

v_gene: TRBV7-7
CDR3aa: CASSQGLRGVGDTQYF

v_gene: TRBV27
CDR3aa: CASSIGTGGLNEQFF

v_gene: TRBV12-5
CDR3aa: CASGLGTDYGYTF

v_gene: TRBV19
CDR3aa: CASRADGRSGNTIYF

v_gene: TRBV20-1
CDR3aa: CSAIRGRVLTF

v_gene: TRBV3-1/TRBV3-2
CDR3aa: CASSQGAGNTIYF

v_gene: TRBV12-3/TRBV12-4
CDR3aa: CASSFRMNTEAFF

v_gene: TRBV29-1
CDR3aa: CSVNWGADRGPVGYTF

v_gene: TRBV3-1/TRBV3-2
CDR3aa: CASSQTGSSSALHF

v_gene: TRBV29-1
CDR3aa: CSVDRQGQETQYF

v_gene: TRBV18
CDR3aa: CASSTSGGAGGINYGYTF

v_gene: TRBV3-1/TRBV3-2
CDR3aa: CASSQELPGLGGNEQFF

v_gene: TRBV9
CDR3aa: CASSGSGLAGGDEQFF

v_gene: TRBV12-5
CDR3aa: CASGLESGAGEQYF

v_gene: TRBV6-5
CDR3aa: CASSYSPSGPTDTQYF

v_gene: TRBV3-1/TRBV3-2
CDR3aa: CASSLGGDYGYTF

v_gene: TRBV30
CDR3aa: CAWSRTVPYEQYF

v_gene: TRBV30
CDR3aa: CAATTGRWTGGNQPQHF

v_gene: TRBV6-5
CDR3aa: CASSYSQAPSYEQYF

v_gene: TRBV3-1/TRBV3-2
CDR3aa: CASSQGPSGQGASAYNSPLHF

v_gene: TRBV13
CDR3aa: CASSPDRGRLTDTQYF

v_gene: TRBV5-4
CDR3aa: CASSFRDSGPGLRGTDTQYF

v_gene: TRBV5-3
CDR3aa: CARSFDRGLSPLHF